Below, 2 T cell receptor beta chains from the same sample are listed, as sequenced in a study of T-cell reconstitution after alpha-beta-depleted transplantation in children. Construction of the TCRbeta library involved unique molecular identifiers. MiXCR was run by TCRdb on the PCR reads, yielding one entry per CDR3 protein. Here the sample spans more than 500,000 distinct CDR3 sequences, over 9.5% being singletons. Sequenced material: PBMCs, mostly from graft donor cells, taken 180 days after TCRalphabeta/CD19-depleted stem cell transplant. These receptors were obtained from a female patient between 2 and 15 years old who had a stem cell transplant for aplastic anemia, so the T cells may come from the graft donor.

This clonotype was seen at least ten times. This chain uses TRBV12-3 or TRBV12-4 with TRBJ2-1; D gene unclear. This CDR3 comprises 14 residues. The germline V and J ends were trimmed by 7 bases and 3 bases, with 13 bases remaining between them. CDR3 region: CASKERDFYNEQFF. The CDR3 coding sequence is TGTGCCAGCAAGGAGCGCGACTTCTACAATGAGCAGTTCTTC.

This clonotype has just a few counts. This chain joins TRBV29-1 and TRBJ2-1; D may be TRBD2 (9 bases). The V gene's germline CDR1 is SQVTM and CDR2 ANQGSEA. V was pared by 3 bases and J by 6 bases, with 18 bases between. CDR3 length: 15 residues. The CDR3 loop reads CSVEVAGDRGNEQFF. In DNA form, the CDR3 reads TGCAGCGTTGAGGTAGCGGGAGACAGGGGCAATGAGCAGTTCTTC.